These 3 T cell receptor beta chains were sequenced from one sample in a study of Ad26.COV2.S vaccination and SARS-CoV-2 variants. Assay: immunoSEQ multiplex PCR; the TCRdb copy retains only in-frame clones and omits some. The sample consists of hundreds of thousands of clones, roughly 86% of them appearing once. Treatment specified: 15 to 20 received Ad26.COV2.S at low or high dose, single or two shots; 5 received placebo; per-sample allocation not given. Collection of the samples took place on day 63 after the first injection of vaccine or placebo. The material sequenced was peripheral blood, taken in a trial of Ad26.COV2.S vaccine versus placebo. Receptor source: a person between 18 and 59 years old who received the Ad26.COV2.S COVID-19 vaccine or a placebo.

This clone was recorded a few times. The chain is built from TRBV7-8 and TRBJ1-5, with D perhaps TRBD1 (5 bases). CDR3 length: 15 amino acids. Germline values: CDR1 SGHVS, CDR2 FQNEAQ. V was clipped by 5 bases and J by 7 bases, with 18 bases between them. Here the CDR3 DNA reads TGTGCCAGCAGCCCGAACAGGCTCCCCGGGCAGCCCCAGCATTTT. Translating gives CASSPNRLPGQPQHF. Complete variable domain (other parts from reference TRBV7-8 and TRBJ1-5): GAGVSQSPRYKVAKRGQDVALRCDPISGHVSLFWYQQALGQGPEFLTYFQNEAQLDKSGLPSDRFFAERPEGSVSTLKIQRTQQEDSAVYLCASSPNRLPGQPQHFGDGTRLSIL.

The gene calls are TRBV18 and TRBJ1-3; D ambiguous. With 0 bases removed from V and 4 bases from J, the gap between germline ends came to 13 bases. In germline, CDR1 is KGHSH, CDR2 LQKENI. The CDR3 runs 16 residues. In DNA, the CDR3 is TGTGCCAGCTCACCACCGTCTGGGGTGCTGGGAAACACCATATATTTT. This encodes CASSPPSGVLGNTIYF.

A few counts support this clone. The V call is TRBV11-3, the J call TRBJ2-1; 11 bases map to TRBD2. CDR3 size: 16 residues. V shed 1 base and J 4 bases; nucleotides not matched to a gene: 3. Germline CDR1 is SGHNT and CDR2 is YENEEA. In DNA, the CDR3 is TGTGCCAGCAGCTTAGGATCTAGCGGGGGGTACAATGAGCAGTTCTTC. Translating gives CASSLGSSGGYNEQFF.